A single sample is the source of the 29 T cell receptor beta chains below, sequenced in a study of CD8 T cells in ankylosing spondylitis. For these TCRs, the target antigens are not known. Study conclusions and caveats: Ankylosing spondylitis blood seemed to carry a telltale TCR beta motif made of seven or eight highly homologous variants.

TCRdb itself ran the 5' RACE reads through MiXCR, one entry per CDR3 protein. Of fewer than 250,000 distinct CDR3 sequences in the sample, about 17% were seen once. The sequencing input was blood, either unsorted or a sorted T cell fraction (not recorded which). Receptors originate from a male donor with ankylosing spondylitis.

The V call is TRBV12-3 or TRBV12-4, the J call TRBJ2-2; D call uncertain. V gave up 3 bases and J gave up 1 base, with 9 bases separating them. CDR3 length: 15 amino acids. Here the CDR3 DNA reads TGTGCCAGCAGTTTCTCTCAGAGGAACACCGGGGAGCTGTTTTTT. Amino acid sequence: CASSFSQRNTGELFF.

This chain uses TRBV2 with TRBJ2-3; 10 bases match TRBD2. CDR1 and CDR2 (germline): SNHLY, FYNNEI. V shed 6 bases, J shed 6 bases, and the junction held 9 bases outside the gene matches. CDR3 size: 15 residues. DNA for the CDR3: TGTGCCAGCAGGCCTAGCGGGAGAGTATCGGATACGCAGTATTTT. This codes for CASRPSGRVSDTQYF. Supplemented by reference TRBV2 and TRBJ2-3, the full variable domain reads EPEVTQTPSHQVTQMGQEVILRCVPISNHLYFYWYRQILGQKVEFLVSFYNNEISEKSEIFDDQFSVERPDGSNFTLKIRSTKLEDSAMYFCASRPSGRVSDTQYFGPGTRLTVL.

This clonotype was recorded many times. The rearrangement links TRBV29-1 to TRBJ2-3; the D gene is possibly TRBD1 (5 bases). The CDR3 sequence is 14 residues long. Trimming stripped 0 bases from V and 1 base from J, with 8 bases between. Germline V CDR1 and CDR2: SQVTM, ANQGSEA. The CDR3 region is CSVEERQRTDTQYF. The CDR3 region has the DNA TGCAGCGTTGAAGAAAGACAGCGCACAGATACGCAGTATTTT.

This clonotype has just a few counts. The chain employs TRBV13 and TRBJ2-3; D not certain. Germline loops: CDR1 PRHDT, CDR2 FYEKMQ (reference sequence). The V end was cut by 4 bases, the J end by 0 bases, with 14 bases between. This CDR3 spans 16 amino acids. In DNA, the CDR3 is TGTGCCAGCAGCTCCTGGCAGGTCCCTAGCACAGATACGCAGTATTTT. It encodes CASSSWQVPSTDTQYF. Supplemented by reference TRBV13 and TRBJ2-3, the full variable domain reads AAGVIQSPRHLIKEKRETATLKCYPIPRHDTVYWYQQGPGQDPQFLISFYEKMQSDKGSIPDRFSAQQFSDYHSELNMSSLELGDSALYFCASSSWQVPSTDTQYFGPGTRLTVL.

CDR3 nucleotide sequence: TGCGCCAGCAGCTTGGATACTAGCGGGCTACAAGAGACCCAGTACTTC. It is translated as CASSLDTSGLQETQYF. This chain uses TRBV5-1 with TRBJ2-5; TRBD2 matches 9 bases. Per the germline V gene, CDR1 is SGHRS and CDR2 is YFSETQ. The CDR3 runs 16 residues. The V gene end was trimmed by 0 bases and the J gene end by 2 bases; junction bases not matched to a gene: 5. Supplemented by reference TRBV5-1 and TRBJ2-5, the full variable domain reads KAGVTQTPRYLIKTRGQQVTLSCSPISGHRSVSWYQQTPGQGLQFLFEYFSETQRNKGNFPGRFSGRQFSNSRSEMNVSTLELGDSALYLCASSLDTSGLQETQYFGPGTRLLVL.

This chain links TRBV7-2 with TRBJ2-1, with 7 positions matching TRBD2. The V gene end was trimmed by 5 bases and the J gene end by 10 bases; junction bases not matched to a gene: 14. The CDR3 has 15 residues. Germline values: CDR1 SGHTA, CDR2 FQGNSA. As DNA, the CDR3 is TGTGCCAGCAGCCCGGAGCGGGATTTCTTGCTAGAGCAGTTCTTC. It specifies CASSPERDFLLEQFF.

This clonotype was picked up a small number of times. In DNA, the CDR3 is TGTGCCAGCAGTTTAGACAGGGGAGTGATGAACACTGAAGCTTTCTTT. This sequence encodes CASSLDRGVMNTEAFF. V usage is TRBV28 and J usage is TRBJ1-1; 8 nucleotides match TRBD1. Germline-derived CDR1 and CDR2 are MDHEN and SYDVKM. The CDR3 is 16 amino acids. V dropped 2 bases and J dropped 0; count of bases not matched to a gene: 5.

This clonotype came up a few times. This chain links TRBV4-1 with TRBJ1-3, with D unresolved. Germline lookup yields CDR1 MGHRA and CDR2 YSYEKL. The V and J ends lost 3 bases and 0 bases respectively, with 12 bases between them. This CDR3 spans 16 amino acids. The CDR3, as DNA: TGCGCCAGCAGCCAGTGGACTGGAAGCTCTGGAAACACCATATATTTT. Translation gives CASSQWTGSSGNTIYF.

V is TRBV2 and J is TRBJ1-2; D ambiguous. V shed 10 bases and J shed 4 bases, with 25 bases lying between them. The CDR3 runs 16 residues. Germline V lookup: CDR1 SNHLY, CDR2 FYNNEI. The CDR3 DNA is TGTGCCACGTGCCCCCGGGTCCCCCGCTGGGCCTATGGCTACACCTTC. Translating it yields CATCPRVPRWAYGYTF.

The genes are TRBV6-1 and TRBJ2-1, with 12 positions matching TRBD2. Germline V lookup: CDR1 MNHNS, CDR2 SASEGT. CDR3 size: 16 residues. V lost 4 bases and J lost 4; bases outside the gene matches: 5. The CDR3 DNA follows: TGTGCCAGCAGTGGACTAGCGGGAGAGGGGTACAATGAGCAGTTCTTC. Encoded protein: CASSGLAGEGYNEQFF.

The CDR3 protein is CASSSYSALGYTF. DNA for the CDR3: TGTGCCAGCAGCTCTTACAGTGCCCTTGGCTACACCTTC. J is TRBJ1-2 and V is TRBV5-8; D ambiguous. With 3 bases removed from V and 7 bases from J, the gap between germline ends came to 13 bases. CDR3 length: 13 amino acids. Germline-derived CDR1 and CDR2 are SGHTS and YDEGEE.

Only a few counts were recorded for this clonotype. CDR3 sequence (DNA): TGCGCCAGCAGTTGGACCTCCCCGGAGGAGACCCAGTACTTC. This codes for CASSWTSPEETQYF. The chain combines TRBV10-2 with TRBJ2-5; D unresolved. The V end lost 5 bases, the J end lost 5 bases, and 15 bases lay between the germline ends. CDR3 length: 14 amino acids. Germline V gives CDR1 WSHSY, CDR2 SAAADI.

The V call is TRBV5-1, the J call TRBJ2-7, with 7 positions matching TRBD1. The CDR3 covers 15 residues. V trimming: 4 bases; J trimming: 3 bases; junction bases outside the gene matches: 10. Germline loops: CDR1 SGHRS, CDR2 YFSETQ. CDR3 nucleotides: TGCGCCAGCAGCGAGAGGGGAGACAGGGACTACGAGCAGTACTTC. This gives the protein CASSERGDRDYEQYF.

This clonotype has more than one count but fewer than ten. Written as DNA, the CDR3 is TGTGCCAGCAGTTTCATTCCGGGACAGAAAACAGATACGCAGTATTTT. Protein sequence: CASSFIPGQKTDTQYF. The V and J genes are TRBV12-3 or TRBV12-4 and TRBJ2-3; 7 bases map to TRBD1. CDR3 size: 16 residues. The ends lost 3 bases at V and 3 bases at J; junction bases unmatched: 9.

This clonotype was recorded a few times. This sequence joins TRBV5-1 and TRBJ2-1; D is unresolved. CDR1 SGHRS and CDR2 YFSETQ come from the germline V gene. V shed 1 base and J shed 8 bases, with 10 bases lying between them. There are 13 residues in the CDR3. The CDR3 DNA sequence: TGCGCCAGCAGCTTGAACGGAGCCGATGAGCAGTTCTTC. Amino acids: CASSLNGADEQFF.

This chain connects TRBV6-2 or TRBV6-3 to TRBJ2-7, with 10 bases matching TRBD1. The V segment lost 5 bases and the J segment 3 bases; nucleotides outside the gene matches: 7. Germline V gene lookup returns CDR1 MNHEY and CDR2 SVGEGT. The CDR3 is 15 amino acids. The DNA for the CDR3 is TGTGCCAGCAGTACCCCGGACAGGGGGGTCTACGAGCAGTACTTC. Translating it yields CASSTPDRGVYEQYF.

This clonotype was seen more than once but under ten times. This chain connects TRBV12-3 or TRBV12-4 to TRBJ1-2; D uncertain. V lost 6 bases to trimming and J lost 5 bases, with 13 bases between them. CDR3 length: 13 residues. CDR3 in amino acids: CASSFDGDYGYTF. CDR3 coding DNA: TGTGCCAGCAGCTTCGACGGAGATTATGGCTACACCTTC.

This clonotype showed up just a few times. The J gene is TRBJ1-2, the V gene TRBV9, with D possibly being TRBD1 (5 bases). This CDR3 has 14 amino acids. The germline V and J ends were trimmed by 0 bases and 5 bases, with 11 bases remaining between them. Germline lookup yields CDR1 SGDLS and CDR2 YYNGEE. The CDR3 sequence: CASSVGDSGYGYTF. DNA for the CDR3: TGTGCCAGCAGCGTAGGTGACAGCGGATATGGCTACACCTTC.

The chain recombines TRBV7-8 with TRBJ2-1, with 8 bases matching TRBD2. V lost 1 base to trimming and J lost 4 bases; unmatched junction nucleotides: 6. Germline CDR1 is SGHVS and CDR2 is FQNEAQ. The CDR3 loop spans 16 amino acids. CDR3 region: CASSLESGGVYNEQFF. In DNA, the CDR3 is TGTGCCAGCAGCTTAGAGAGCGGGGGCGTTTACAATGAGCAGTTCTTC.

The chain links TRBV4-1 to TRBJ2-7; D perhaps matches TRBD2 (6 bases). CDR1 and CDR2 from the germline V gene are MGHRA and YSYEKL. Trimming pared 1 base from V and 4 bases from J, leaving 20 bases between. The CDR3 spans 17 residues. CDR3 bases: TGCGCCAGCAGCCAAGTAGCGTCTGGACTAACATCTTACGAGCAGTACTTC. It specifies CASSQVASGLTSYEQYF.

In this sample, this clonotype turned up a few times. In DNA, the CDR3 is TGCAGTGCTAGAGATTTGGGCAGCTCTGGAAACACCATATATTTT. This codes for CSARDLGSSGNTIYF. The chain couples TRBV20-1 to TRBJ1-3; D is unresolved. Germline assignment: CDR1 DFQATT and CDR2 SNEGSKA (reference sequence). The CDR3 is 15 amino acids. V lost 0 bases and J lost 0, with 9 bases in between.

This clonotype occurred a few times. The CDR3 region is CASSPGTSGNYEQYF. CDR3 bases: TGCGCCAGCAGCCCCGGGACTAGCGGGAATTACGAGCAGTACTTC. The chain uses TRBV5-1 and TRBJ2-7; TRBD2 aligns across 13 bases. Per the germline V gene, CDR1 is SGHRS and CDR2 is YFSETQ. The V segment lost 4 bases and the J segment 4 bases; nucleotides outside the gene matches: 5. This CDR3 region has 15 residues.

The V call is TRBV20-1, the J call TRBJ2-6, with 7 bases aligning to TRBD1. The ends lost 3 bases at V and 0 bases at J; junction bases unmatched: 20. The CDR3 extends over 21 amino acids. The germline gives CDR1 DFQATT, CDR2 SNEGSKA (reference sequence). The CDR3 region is CSARDPNKGAGTASGANVLTF. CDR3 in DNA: TGCAGTGCTAGGGACCCCAATAAGGGGGCCGGAACCGCCTCTGGGGCCAACGTCCTGACTTTC.

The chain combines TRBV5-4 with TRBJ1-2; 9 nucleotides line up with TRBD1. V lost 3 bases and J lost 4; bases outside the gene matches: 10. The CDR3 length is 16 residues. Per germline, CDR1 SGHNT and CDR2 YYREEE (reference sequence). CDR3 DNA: TGTGCCAGCAGCTGGATGCCGGGACAGGGTTCCTATGGCTACACCTTC. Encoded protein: CASSWMPGQGSYGYTF.

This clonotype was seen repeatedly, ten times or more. The CDR3 bases are TGTGCCAGCAGCTCCCCGGACAGTTACATGAACACTGAAGCTTTCTTT. This translates into CASSSPDSYMNTEAFF. The V gene is TRBV11-2, the J gene TRBJ1-1; possibly TRBD1 for D (6 bases). The CDR3 consists of 16 residues. Germline CDR1 reads SGHAT; CDR2 reads FQNNGV. V lost 4 bases to trimming and J lost 0 bases, with 15 bases between them.

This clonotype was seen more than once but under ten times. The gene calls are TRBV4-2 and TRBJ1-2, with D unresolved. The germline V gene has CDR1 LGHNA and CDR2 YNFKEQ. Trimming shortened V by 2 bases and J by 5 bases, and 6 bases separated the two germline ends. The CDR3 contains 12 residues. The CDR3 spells CASSQSSYGYTF. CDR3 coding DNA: TGTGCCAGCAGCCAATCCAGTTATGGCTACACCTTC.

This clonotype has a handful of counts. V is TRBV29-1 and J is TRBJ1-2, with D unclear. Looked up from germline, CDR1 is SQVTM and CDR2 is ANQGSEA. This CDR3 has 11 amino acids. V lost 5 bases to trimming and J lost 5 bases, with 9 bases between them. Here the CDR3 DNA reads TGCAGCGTTCACACACTTTATGGCTACACCTTC. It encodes CSVHTLYGYTF.

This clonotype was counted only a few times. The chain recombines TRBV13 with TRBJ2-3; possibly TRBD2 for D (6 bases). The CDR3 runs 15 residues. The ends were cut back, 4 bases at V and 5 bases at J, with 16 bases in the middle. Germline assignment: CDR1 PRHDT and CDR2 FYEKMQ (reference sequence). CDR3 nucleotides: TGTGCCAGCAGCTCCCCTAGCGAGGTGGGAGATACGCAGTATTTT. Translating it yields CASSSPSEVGDTQYF.

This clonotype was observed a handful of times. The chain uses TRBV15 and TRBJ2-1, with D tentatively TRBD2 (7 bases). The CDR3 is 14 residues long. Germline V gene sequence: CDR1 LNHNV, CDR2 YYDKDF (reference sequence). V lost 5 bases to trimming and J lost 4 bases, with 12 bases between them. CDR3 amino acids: CATSEGGRYNEQFF. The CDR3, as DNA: TGTGCCACCAGCGAGGGGGGGCGGTACAATGAGCAGTTCTTC.